The 20 T cell receptor beta chains below were found in one sample sequenced in a study of low-dose radiotherapy and immunotherapy resistance in tumors. The time point is: before trial treatment. cDNA synthesis used a TRAV/TRBV-specific primer set for both chains. The authors amplified TCRs for approximately 18 PCR cycles with a constant-region primer and a V-primer adapter. Each CDR3 protein is one row after TCRdb ran MiXCR on the reads. Among tens of thousands of distinct CDR3 sequences listed, 26% were seen once. This sample comprised PBMCs, obtained before treatment. Receptor source: a male donor with rectosigmoid adenocarcinoma.

This chain uses TRBV3-1 with TRBJ1-5, with unresolved D. The CDR3 has 14 residues. The germline CDR1 and CDR2 sequences are LGHDT and YNNKEL (reference sequence). Trimming removed 1 base from V and 7 bases from J, with 11 bases in between. CDR3 nucleotides: TGTGCCAGCAGCCAAGCCGGGGTCAACCAGCCCCAGCATTTT. Its translation is CASSQAGVNQPQHF.

This clonotype was observed at least ten times. The chain employs TRBV4-3 and TRBJ1-4; D is ambiguous. The V gene's germline CDR1 is LGHNA and CDR2 YSLEER. The ends were cut back, 0 bases at V and 8 bases at J, with 10 bases in the middle. The CDR3 contains 14 residues. The CDR3 DNA reads as TGCGCCAGCAGCCAAGATTCCGTGGCGGAAAAACTGTTTTTT. Its protein is CASSQDSVAEKLFF.

This clonotype was found many times. The rearrangement uses TRBV7-3 and TRBJ2-3; D may be TRBD1 or TRBD2 (5 bases each). V was clipped by 5 bases and J by 3 bases, with 15 bases between them. There are 15 residues in the CDR3. Germline V gene data show CDR1 as SGHTA and CDR2 as FQGTGA. The CDR3 bases are TGTGCCAGCAGCCGCGCAGGGACGAGGACAGATACGCAGTATTTT. Amino acids: CASSRAGTRTDTQYF.

This clonotype was counted many times. This chain uses TRBV14 with TRBJ2-7; the D gene could be TRBD1 or TRBD2 (6 bases each). Looked up from germline, CDR1 is SGHDN and CDR2 is FVKESK. V lost 2 bases to trimming and J lost 4 bases, with 18 bases between them. The CDR3 contains 16 residues. CDR3 DNA sequence: TGTGCCAGCAGCCAATCCTCGCGGGACACCGCGTACGAGCAGTACTTC. It specifies CASSQSSRDTAYEQYF.

The sample holds many counts of this clonotype. J is TRBJ1-6 and V is TRBV28; TRBD1 aligns across 9 bases. This CDR3 has 14 residues. The J segment lost 9 bases and the V segment lost 4 bases, leaving 4 bases of the junction unmatched. Germline CDR1 is MDHEN and CDR2 is SYDVKM. The CDR3 coding sequence is TGTGCCAGCAGTTCGGGACAGGGTGGTTCACCCCTCCACTTT. It specifies CASSSGQGGSPLHF.

This clonotype was seen many times. The rearrangement joins TRBV4-3 to TRBJ1-6; D not resolved. Trimming left V 4 bases short and J 9 bases short, with 7 bases between. Germline V gives CDR1 LGHNA, CDR2 YSLEER. The CDR3 runs 12 residues. The CDR3 region has the DNA TGCGCCAGCAGCCTACGGGGTTCACCCCTCCACTTT. Its protein product is CASSLRGSPLHF.

As to this clonotype: A far larger clone is one nucleotide away, so this likely arose from a read error. J is TRBJ1-6 and V is TRBV6-6, with 8 nucleotides matching TRBD1. Germline lookup yields CDR1 MNHNY and CDR2 SVGAGI (reference sequence). V was clipped by 8 bases and J by 11 bases; unmatched bases: 11. This CDR3 spans 14 amino acids. CDR3 residues: CASRSGQGWPPLHF. DNA of the CDR3: TGTGCCAGCCGTTCTGGACAGGGTTGGCCACCCCTCCACTTT.

This clonotype was recorded many times. The J gene is TRBJ2-7, the V gene TRBV20-1; D gene uncertain. Germline V gene lookup returns CDR1 DFQATT and CDR2 SNEGSKA (reference sequence). The CDR3 sequence is 12 residues long. Trimming shortened V by 3 bases and J by 3 bases, and 9 bases separated the two germline ends. The CDR3 loop is CSASLGFYEQYF. The CDR3 DNA follows: TGCAGTGCTAGTCTGGGGTTCTACGAGCAGTACTTC.

This chain connects TRBV6-1 to TRBJ1-5; D uncertain. V lost 9 bases, J lost 2 bases, and 26 bases lay in between. CDR3 size: 18 residues. Per the germline V gene, CDR1 is MNHNS and CDR2 is SASEGT. This chain's CDR3 is CASDPRSPAMGGNQPQHF. CDR3 coding DNA: TGTGCCAGTGACCCGAGGTCACCCGCGATGGGTGGCAATCAGCCCCAGCATTTT.

The V and J genes are TRBV5-1 and TRBJ2-7; TRBD2 agrees at 10 bases. CDR3 size: 14 residues. The trim removed 2 bases at V and 6 bases at J, leaving 5 bases unmatched. CDR1 and CDR2 from the germline V gene are SGHRS and YFSETQ. In DNA form, the CDR3 reads TGCGCCAGCAGCTTCCCTAGCGGGAGCGGCGAGCAGTACTTC. This sequence encodes CASSFPSGSGEQYF.

This clonotype showed up many times. This chain uses TRBV11-2 with TRBJ2-5; 7 bases fit TRBD2. V was clipped by 7 bases and J by 4 bases; unmatched bases: 12. This CDR3 region has 15 residues. Germline V lookup: CDR1 SGHAT, CDR2 FQNNGV. The CDR3 sequence: CASTKRAGYSETQYF. The DNA for the CDR3 is TGTGCCAGCACGAAACGAGCGGGATATTCAGAGACCCAGTACTTC. Drawing the rest from reference TRBV11-2 and TRBJ2-5, the complete variable domain is EAGVAQSPRYKIIEKRQSVAFWCNPISGHATLYWYQQILGQGPKLLIQFQNNGVVDDSQLPKDRFSAERLKGVDSTLKIQPAKLEDSAVYLCASTKRAGYSETQYFGPGTRLLVL.

In its sample, this clonotype was seen many times. The gene calls are TRBV12-3 or TRBV12-4 and TRBJ1-4; 7 bases match TRBD1. Trimming at V came to 3 bases and at J to 8 bases, leaving 3 bases not matched to a gene. The CDR3 is made up of 13 amino acids. CDR3 in amino acids: CASSFRGNEKLFF. CDR3 nucleotide sequence: TGTGCCAGCAGTTTCAGGGGGAACGAAAAACTGTTTTTT.

About this clonotype itself: A far larger clone is one base from this, pointing to a likely read error. The rearrangement uses TRBV15 and TRBJ2-1, with 7 bases lining up with TRBD1. This CDR3 is 14 amino acids long. With V trimmed by 3 bases and J by 10 bases, 9 bases remained unmatched. Per germline, CDR1 LNHNV and CDR2 YYDKDF (reference sequence). CDR3 region: CATSRKGQLYEQFF. CDR3 DNA: TGTGCCACCAGCAGGAAGGGACAGCTCTACGAGCAGTTCTTC.

This clonotype has ten or more counts. The chain is built from TRBV19 and TRBJ2-1; tentative D call: TRBD2 (5 bases). V was cut by 6 bases and J by 0 bases, with 15 bases left in between. Per the germline V gene, CDR1 is LNHDA and CDR2 is SQIVND (reference sequence). CDR3 length: 16 amino acids. CDR3: CASRDGAVRSYNEQFF. CDR3 nucleotide sequence: TGTGCCAGTAGGGACGGAGCGGTGCGCTCCTACAATGAGCAGTTCTTC.

The sample holds many counts of this clonotype. The chain uses TRBV2 and TRBJ2-3, with a weak D call TRBD1 (6 bases). Germline V gene data show CDR1 as SNHLY and CDR2 as FYNNEI. The CDR3 consists of 15 residues. Trimming cost V 7 bases and J 2 bases, with 16 bases left between them. The CDR3: CASKRAGAFTDTQYF. Here the CDR3 DNA reads TGTGCCAGCAAGAGGGCAGGGGCGTTCACAGATACGCAGTATTTT. Full variable domain (missing parts from reference TRBV2 and TRBJ2-3): EPEVTQTPSHQVTQMGQEVILRCVPISNHLYFYWYRQILGQKVEFLVSFYNNEISEKSEIFDDQFSVERPDGSNFTLKIRSTKLEDSAMYFCASKRAGAFTDTQYFGPGTRLTVL.

This clonotype was picked up many times. The chain has TRBV7-6 and TRBJ1-2, with D perhaps TRBD1 (5 bases). Trimming took 2 bases from V and 3 from J, leaving 10 bases between them. Germline assignment: CDR1 SGHVS and CDR2 FNYEAQ. The length of the CDR3 is 14 residues. CDR3 loop: CASSLRGGDYGYTF. The CDR3 DNA reads as TGTGCCAGCAGCTTACGGGGCGGCGACTATGGCTACACCTTC.

This chain links TRBV28 with TRBJ1-3; a weak D match, TRBD1 (5 bases). V gave up 2 bases and J gave up 1 base, with 9 bases separating them. Germline CDR1 MDHEN, CDR2 SYDVKM. This CDR3 spans 15 amino acids. The CDR3 DNA is TGTGCCAGCAGTTTAAATACAGGATCTGGAAACACCATATATTTT. Its translation is CASSLNTGSGNTIYF.

This clonotype was seen repeatedly, ten times or more. This chain uses TRBV7-2 with TRBJ2-5, with 8 nucleotides matching TRBD1. This CDR3 is built from 14 residues. In germline, CDR1 is SGHTA, CDR2 FQGNSA. V lost 5 bases and J lost 5; bases outside the gene matches: 7. The CDR3 reads CASSRGQGGETQYF. The CDR3 DNA follows: TGTGCCAGCAGCCGAGGACAGGGCGGTGAGACCCAGTACTTC.

At least ten counts were recorded for this clonotype. This chain joins TRBV11-2 and TRBJ2-5, with unresolved D. The V end lost 5 bases, the J end lost 5 bases, and 18 bases lay between the germline ends. This CDR3 comprises 15 residues. Germline CDR1 SGHAT, CDR2 FQNNGV. The CDR3 spells CASSPRPGPGETQYF. CDR3 DNA sequence: TGTGCCAGCAGCCCCCGGCCGGGCCCCGGGGAGACCCAGTACTTC.

This clonotype showed up many times. The V call is TRBV11-1, the J call TRBJ2-7, with D possibly being TRBD2 (5 bases). The CDR3 has 16 residues. V gave up 6 bases and J gave up 3 bases, with 21 bases separating them. The germline V gene encodes CDR1 SGHAT and CDR2 FQDESV (reference sequence). CDR3 residues: CASSSTRLAAIYEQYF. CDR3 nucleotides: TGTGCCAGCAGTAGCACCCGGCTAGCCGCTATCTACGAGCAGTACTTC. Complete variable domain (other parts from reference TRBV11-1 and TRBJ2-7): EAEVAQSPRYKITEKSQAVAFWCDPISGHATLYWYRQILGQGPELLVQFQDESVVDDSQLPKDRFSAERLKGVDSTLKIQPAELGDSAMYLCASSSTRLAAIYEQYFGPGTRLTVT.